Detailed here is one TCR beta chain. Sequencing was performed with immunoSEQ multiplex PCR; in TCRdb, only in-frame clones are kept and a portion is missing. The sample lists 24,000 or so clones, 70% to 90% occurring once. Patients were diagnosed with urothelial carcinoma, either locally advanced or metastatic. Peripheral blood mononuclear cells were collected from every patient before and during treatment, yielding between 1 and 8 samples per patient. In germline, CDR1 is LNHNV, CDR2 YYDKDF (reference sequence). With 1 base clipped from V and 1 base from J, the junction kept 4 bases outside the gene matches. The CDR3 runs to 16 residues. These data belong to a study of PD-L1 blockade in urothelial cancer.

V gene TRBV15 combines with J gene TRBJ2-3; 8 nucleotides line up with TRBD1. The specimen comprised PBMCs, sampled around atezolizumab (anti-PD-L1) treatment. This receptor was obtained from a man aged 50 to 59 with urothelial cancer. The CDR3 DNA follows: TGTGCCACCAGCAGAGGCCCGACAGGGGGCACAGATACGCAGTATTTT. Its protein product is CATSRGPTGGTDTQYF.